The clone carrying this TCR beta chain was recorded many times. This sample is drawn from a study of identical twins. TCRdb ran MiXCR on the 5' RACE reads and lists one entry per CDR3 protein. The sample has hundreds of thousands of distinct CDR3 sequences, approximately 6.1% seen once. The CDR3 contains 12 residues. V was trimmed by 6 bases and J by 11 bases, leaving 11 bases between them. The sample taken for sequencing was naive T cells sorted from blood. The chain combines TRBV12-3 or TRBV12-4 with TRBJ1-6; unclear D gene. This TCR derives from a man between 18 and 29 years old in good health. The CDR3 region has the DNA TGTGCCAGCAGGTCCAGGAGGCCACCCCTCCACTTT. Translation gives CASRSRRPPLHF.